These 26 T cell receptor beta chains were sequenced from one sample in a study of shared clonotypes between healthy human individuals. The method was immunoSEQ multiplex PCR; TCRdb's version includes in-frame clones alone and lacks a portion of them. The data contain fewer than 500,000 clones, around 79% of them singletons. The sequencing sample was made of PBMCs. The source of these receptors is a woman aged 40 to 50 in good health. Some clones in this sample may be carry-over from other donors' samples.

This clone appeared once. The genes are TRBV28 and TRBJ1-5; TRBD1 matches 10 bases. Germline CDR1 reads MDHEN; CDR2 reads SYDVKM. This CDR3 spans 18 amino acids. The V and J ends lost 3 bases and 3 bases, in that order; junction bases with no gene match: 11. CDR3 in DNA: TGTGCCAGCAGTTTCCCTCGGGCCGGGACAGGGGTCAATCAGCCCCAGCATTTT. Translating it yields CASSFPRAGTGVNQPQHF.

A remark on this clone: This sample includes further DNA sequences coding for the same CDR3. V gene TRBV5-1 combines with J gene TRBJ1-3, with a tentative D call TRBD1 (6 bases). Germline V gene sequence: CDR1 SGHRS, CDR2 YFSETQ. The CDR3 extends over 15 amino acids. The V end was cut by 0 bases, the J end by 4 bases, with 11 bases between. The CDR3 region is CASSLEGGTGNTIYF. In DNA, the CDR3 is TGCGCCAGCAGCTTGGAGGGGGGCACAGGAAACACCATATATTTT.

This clone was observed a handful of times. V usage is TRBV7-9 and J usage is TRBJ2-7, with a possible D match to TRBD1 (6 bases). CDR1 is SEHNR and CDR2 is FQNEAQ in the germline V gene (reference sequence). V lost 5 bases, J lost 7 bases, and 18 bases lay in between. The CDR3 is made up of 14 amino acids. The CDR3 DNA follows: TGTGCCAGCAGCCATGCCGGGACACTTACGGAGCAGTACTTC. Protein: CASSHAGTLTEQYF.

The rearrangement uses TRBV28 and TRBJ2-3; no clear D. CDR1 is MDHEN, CDR2 SYDVKM, per germline. Trimming shortened V by 6 bases and J by 3 bases, and 10 bases separated the two germline ends. The CDR3 is 13 amino acids. CDR3 region: CASRDDKTDTQYF. For the CDR3, the DNA is TGTGCCAGCAGGGATGACAAGACAGATACGCAGTATTTT.

The chain combines TRBV5-1 with TRBJ2-5, with 7 bases aligning to TRBD2. J was trimmed by 5 bases and V by 3 bases; bases with no gene match: 10. This CDR3 region has 15 residues. Germline assignment: CDR1 SGHRS and CDR2 YFSETQ. In DNA form, the CDR3 reads TGCGCCAGCAGCTCCATAGCGGGCGTTGGGGAGACCCAGTACTTC. It is translated as CASSSIAGVGETQYF.

The chain combines TRBV27 with TRBJ2-5; D unclear. CDR3 length: 12 amino acids. V was clipped by 3 bases and J by 2 bases, with 4 bases between them. Germline-derived CDR1 and CDR2 are MNHEY and SMNVEV (reference sequence). The CDR3 DNA sequence: TGTGCCAGCAGTTTCCCTCAAGAGACCCAGTACTTC. Translated, it gives CASSFPQETQYF.

The chain joins TRBV7-9 to TRBJ1-4, with D possibly being TRBD1 (5 bases). The CDR3 is made up of 16 amino acids. V was shortened by 5 bases and J by 0 bases, with 13 bases between the two germline ends. From germline, CDR1 is SEHNR and CDR2 FQNEAQ (reference sequence). The CDR3 coding sequence is TGTGCCAGCAGCAAAGGGACGGGAGCAACTAATGAAAAACTGTTTTTT. Residues: CASSKGTGATNEKLFF.

Of note for this clone: At one boundary the junction diverges from the germline segment, which might be a read error. Distinct nucleotide sequences in the sample also encode this CDR3. The rearrangement links TRBV12-5 to TRBJ1-1; D not resolved. There are 13 residues in the CDR3. Germline CDR1 LGHNT, CDR2 FRNRAP. CDR3 sequence reads: CASGLTDNTEAFF. Written as DNA, the CDR3 is TGTGCTAGTGGTTTGACGGATAACACTGAGGCTTTCTTT.

The sample holds one count of this clone. The rearrangement links TRBV6-6 to TRBJ1-2; 11 bases map to TRBD1. Trimming at V came to 5 bases and at J to 3 bases, leaving 5 bases not matched to a gene. The CDR3 runs 15 residues. CDR1 is MNHNY, CDR2 SVGAGI, per germline (reference sequence). This chain's CDR3 is CASSGPGQGDYGYTF. The CDR3 nucleotides read TGTGCCAGCAGTGGACCGGGACAGGGGGACTATGGCTACACCTTC.

The chain has TRBV11-2 and TRBJ1-1; TRBD1 matches 8 bases. The germline V gene has CDR1 SGHAT and CDR2 FQNNGV. This CDR3 contains 15 residues. With V trimmed by 3 bases and J by 2 bases, 5 bases remained unmatched. The CDR3 DNA follows: TGTGCCAGCAGCTTTCAGGGGGCAGGAAACACTGAAGCTTTCTTT. Its protein is CASSFQGAGNTEAFF. Variable domain in full (rest from reference TRBV11-2 and TRBJ1-1): EAGVAQSPRYKIIEKRQSVAFWCNPISGHATLYWYQQILGQGPKLLIQFQNNGVVDDSQLPKDRFSAERLKGVDSTLKIQPAKLEDSAVYLCASSFQGAGNTEAFFGQGTRLTVV.

V usage is TRBV2 and J usage is TRBJ2-5; 10 bases are a match to TRBD2. CDR3 length equals 16 residues. Germline assignment: CDR1 SNHLY and CDR2 FYNNEI. The J segment lost 1 base and the V segment lost 0 bases, leaving 2 bases of the junction unmatched. The CDR3 region is CASSEARLAGQETQYF. CDR3 DNA: TGTGCCAGCAGTGAAGCTAGACTAGCGGGCCAAGAGACCCAGTACTTC.

V usage is TRBV27 and J usage is TRBJ1-1; 7 bases line up with TRBD1. CDR1 and CDR2 from the germline V gene are MNHEY and SMNVEV (reference sequence). V shed 6 bases and J 1 base; nucleotides not matched to a gene: 5. The CDR3 spans 14 residues. The CDR3 DNA reads as TGTGCCAGCAGCACGACAGGGCCGAACACTGAAGCTTTCTTT. This codes for CASSTTGPNTEAFF.

The chain has TRBV18 and TRBJ2-5; no reliable D call. In germline, CDR1 is KGHSH, CDR2 LQKENI. Trimming took 2 bases from V and 3 from J, leaving 13 bases between them. There are 15 residues in the CDR3. CDR3 amino acids: CASSPFYGEEETQYF. In DNA form, the CDR3 reads TGTGCCAGCTCACCATTCTACGGAGAGGAAGAGACCCAGTACTTC.

The V gene is TRBV28, the J gene TRBJ2-1, with D perhaps being TRBD1 or TRBD2 (6 bases each). Germline-derived CDR1 and CDR2 are MDHEN and SYDVKM. This CDR3 has 15 amino acids. The V and J ends lost 5 bases and 3 bases respectively, with 14 bases between them. CDR3 sequence: CASSLAGEVYNEQFF. In nucleotides, the CDR3 is TGTGCCAGCAGTCTTGCAGGGGAGGTCTACAATGAGCAGTTCTTC. The entire variable domain, with the rest obtained from reference TRBV28 and TRBJ2-1, is as follows: DVKVTQSSRYLVKRTGEKVFLECVQDMDHENMFWYRQDPGLGLRLIYFSYDVKMKEKGDIPEGYSVSREKKERFSLILESASTNQTSMYLCASSLAGEVYNEQFFGPGTRLTVL.

This clone was found many times. The V gene is TRBV9, the J gene TRBJ2-5, with TRBD1 identical over 8 bases. CDR1 is SGDLS, CDR2 YYNGEE, per germline. This CDR3 contains 16 residues. V shed 4 bases and J 5 bases; nucleotides not matched to a gene: 13. CDR3 sequence reads: CASSPAQGDGQETQYF. CDR3 bases: TGTGCCAGCAGCCCCGCACAGGGGGATGGTCAGGAGACCCAGTACTTC.

The chain employs TRBV6-6 and TRBJ2-2; D not certain. The CDR3 length is 15 residues. CDR1 is MNHNY, CDR2 SVGAGI, per germline (reference sequence). V was trimmed by 1 base and J by 6 bases, leaving 12 bases between them. CDR3 nucleotide sequence: TGTGCCAGCAGTTACTTAGGCGTGGGCGCCGGGGAGCTGTTTTTT. Amino acids: CASSYLGVGAGELFF.

The V gene is TRBV7-2, the J gene TRBJ2-4; TRBD2 matches at 11 bases. Germline V CDR1 and CDR2: SGHTA, FQGNSA. J gave up 7 bases and V 6 bases, and 2 bases lay outside the gene matches. CDR3 length: 13 amino acids. The DNA of the CDR3 is TGTGCCAGCAGACTAGCGGGAGATAACATTCAGTACTTC. It encodes CASRLAGDNIQYF.

J is TRBJ2-6 and V is TRBV19, with D uncertain. This CDR3 spans 12 amino acids. The V end lost 9 bases, the J end lost 4 bases, and 7 bases lay between the germline ends. Germline assignment: CDR1 LNHDA and CDR2 SQIVND (reference sequence). CDR3 protein: CASTLGANVLTF. CDR3 bases: TGTGCCAGCACCTTGGGGGCCAACGTCCTGACTTTC.

A remark on this clone: Other DNA variants within this sample encode the same CDR3. The V gene is TRBV2, the J gene TRBJ1-1, with D possibly TRBD1 on 6 matching bases. The CDR3 extends over 15 amino acids. The germline V gene has CDR1 SNHLY and CDR2 FYNNEI. V was cut by 2 bases and J by 2 bases, with 12 bases left in between. CDR3 nucleotide sequence: TGTGCCAGCAGTGAATCCCGGACAGACAACACTGAAGCTTTCTTT. It is translated as CASSESRTDNTEAFF.

V usage is TRBV7-2 and J usage is TRBJ1-1; the match to TRBD1 covers 11 bases. CDR1 SGHTA and CDR2 FQGNSA come from the germline V gene. V lost 4 bases and J lost 7; bases outside the gene matches: 8. This CDR3 region has 15 residues. The CDR3 spells CASSSSDRGRGEAFF. In DNA form, the CDR3 reads TGTGCCAGCAGCTCCTCGGACAGGGGGCGGGGTGAAGCTTTCTTT.

The chain combines TRBV4-2 with TRBJ2-7; 10 bases are a match to TRBD2. Germline values: CDR1 LGHNA, CDR2 YNFKEQ. This CDR3 spans 15 amino acids. J was trimmed by 7 bases and V by 4 bases; bases with no gene match: 10. The CDR3 loop reads CASSPTSGTLQEQYF. The CDR3 DNA reads as TGTGCCAGCAGCCCCACTAGCGGGACCTTGCAGGAGCAGTACTTC.

V and J are TRBV5-1 and TRBJ2-3, with D tentatively TRBD2 (6 bases). The CDR3 is made up of 16 amino acids. Germline CDR1 reads SGHRS; CDR2 reads YFSETQ. V lost 0 bases and J lost 4, with 15 bases in between. The DNA of the CDR3 is TGCGCCAGCAGCTTGGGGGCTAGCGCCCCCCCAGATACGCAGTATTTT. It yields the protein CASSLGASAPPDTQYF.

This chain connects TRBV7-9 to TRBJ2-3, with TRBD2 identical over 10 bases. The V gene's germline CDR1 is SEHNR and CDR2 FQNEAQ (reference sequence). This CDR3 has 17 amino acids. With 5 bases clipped from V and 2 bases from J, the junction kept 10 bases outside the gene matches. The CDR3: CASSLWTSGIITDTQYF. Written as DNA, the CDR3 is TGTGCCAGCAGCCTTTGGACTAGCGGAATCATCACAGATACGCAGTATTTT.

The chain is built from TRBV2 and TRBJ2-3, with D possibly matching TRBD2 (5 bases). The CDR3 has 17 residues. V lost 6 bases and J 2 bases, leaving 21 bases between the germline ends. Germline V gene data show CDR1 as SNHLY and CDR2 as FYNNEI. The CDR3 DNA sequence: TGTGCCAGCAGCCCCTTGGACTTTGGTCCCAACACAGATACGCAGTATTTT. It encodes CASSPLDFGPNTDTQYF.

This clone appeared a few times. The chain links TRBV9 to TRBJ2-2; TRBD2 matches 14 bases. The CDR3 extends over 19 amino acids. Per germline, CDR1 SGDLS and CDR2 YYNGEE. The V gene end was trimmed by 2 bases and the J gene end by 2 bases; junction bases not matched to a gene: 8. CDR3 DNA: TGTGCCAGCAGCGTGGGGCAGGGGACTAGCGGGGGAAACACCGGGGAGCTGTTTTTT. It encodes CASSVGQGTSGGNTGELFF.

The chain joins TRBV9 to TRBJ2-2; D not certain. V gave up 0 bases and J gave up 1 base, with 13 bases separating them. This CDR3 comprises 17 residues. Germline V gene lookup returns CDR1 SGDLS and CDR2 YYNGEE. The CDR3, as DNA: TGTGCCAGCAGCGTAGATTCAGGTCCTGAGAACACCGGGGAGCTGTTTTTT. This encodes CASSVDSGPENTGELFF.